The 17 T cell receptor beta chains presented below share a single source sample, sequenced in a study of blood T cell repertoires in COVID-19. Using immunoSEQ multiplex PCR, the repertoire was profiled, and TCRdb retains in-frame clones only, with some absent. This sample has approximately 75,000 clones, with 75% to 90% found just once. The specimen sequenced was peripheral blood. Every receptor here comes from a man older than 75 with COVID-19, enrolled during active disease.

Remarks on this clone: Other DNA sequences from this sample encode an identical CDR3 as well. This sequence joins TRBV2 and TRBJ1-2; 8 bases are a match to TRBD1. Looked up from germline, CDR1 is SNHLY and CDR2 is FYNNEI. Losses at the gene ends were 5 bases for V and 5 bases for J; bases not matched to a gene: 4. The CDR3 loop spans 13 amino acids. CDR3: CASSFGQGYGYTF. The CDR3 region has the DNA TGTGCCAGCAGTTTCGGACAGGGTTATGGCTACACCTTC.

The chain has TRBV12-3 or TRBV12-4 and TRBJ2-4, with 8 bases fitting TRBD2. The V segment lost 6 bases and the J segment 8 bases; nucleotides outside the gene matches: 6. The CDR3 covers 13 residues. The chain's CDR3 is CASRPAGGDIQYF. The CDR3 bases are TGTGCCAGCAGACCCGCGGGGGGAGACATTCAGTACTTC.

The rearrangement joins TRBV11-1 to TRBJ1-2; 7 bases map to TRBD1. V gave up 5 bases and J gave up 4 bases; unmatched junction bases: 4. Germline V gene data show CDR1 as SGHAT and CDR2 as FQDESV (reference sequence). The length of the CDR3 is 13 residues. CDR3 sequence: CASSRDRLYGYTF. In nucleotides, the CDR3 is TGTGCCAGCAGCCGGGACAGACTCTATGGCTACACCTTC.

This clone has a single count. The chain carries TRBV4-2 and TRBJ1-2; D is perhaps TRBD1 (6 bases). Trimming stripped 0 bases from V and 1 base from J, with 9 bases between. Per the germline V gene, CDR1 is LGHNA and CDR2 is YNFKEQ. This CDR3 comprises 15 residues. The DNA of the CDR3 is TGTGCCAGCAGCCAAGAACCAGGGGATAACTATGGCTACACCTTC. Its translation is CASSQEPGDNYGYTF.

The chain recombines TRBV5-1 with TRBJ2-5; TRBD1 is a possible D gene (5 bases). Trimming took off 3 bases at V and 0 bases at J, with 9 bases between the two ends. The germline V gene has CDR1 SGHRS and CDR2 YFSETQ. CDR3 length: 14 residues. The CDR3 DNA reads TGCGCCAGCAGCTCAGGGAATTACCAAGAGACCCAGTACTTC. Translated, it gives CASSSGNYQETQYF.

The chain is built from TRBV5-1 and TRBJ1-2; the D gene is possibly TRBD1 (5 bases). In germline, CDR1 is SGHRS, CDR2 YFSETQ. This CDR3 is built from 13 residues. Trimming left V 4 bases short and J 8 bases short, with 15 bases between. The CDR3 is CASSLLGGEGYTF. CDR3 nucleotides: TGCGCCAGCAGCCTGCTGGGGGGAGAGGGCTACACCTTC.

This chain connects TRBV20-1 to TRBJ2-5; D ambiguous. The CDR3 runs 11 residues. Trimming removed 6 bases at V and 1 base at J, with 6 bases between. CDR1 is DFQATT, CDR2 SNEGSKA, per germline (reference sequence). CDR3 sequence reads: CSAQFQETQYF. In DNA, the CDR3 is TGCAGTGCCCAATTCCAAGAGACCCAGTACTTC.

The rearrangement joins TRBV18 to TRBJ2-1; 14 nucleotides agree with TRBD2. The CDR3 sequence is 16 residues long. Per germline, CDR1 KGHSH and CDR2 LQKENI. V was clipped by 0 bases and J by 9 bases; unmatched bases: 4. The CDR3 sequence: CASSPPGLAGAGEQFF. The CDR3 DNA reads as TGTGCCAGCTCACCACCGGGACTAGCGGGGGCGGGTGAGCAGTTCTTC.

The chain employs TRBV5-1 and TRBJ1-1; tentatively, D is TRBD1 (5 bases). Germline-derived CDR1 and CDR2 are SGHRS and YFSETQ. The germline V and J ends were trimmed by 0 bases and 5 bases, with 14 bases remaining between them. CDR3 length: 15 amino acids. CDR3 residues: CASSLVAGRDTEAFF. CDR3 in DNA: TGCGCCAGCAGCTTGGTGGCAGGGAGGGATACTGAAGCTTTCTTT.

V usage is TRBV11-2 and J usage is TRBJ2-3; 11 positions agree with TRBD2. This CDR3 has 14 residues. From germline, CDR1 is SGHAT and CDR2 FQNNGV. Unmatched junction bases numbered 3, after V lost 2 bases and J lost 8 bases. CDR3 in amino acids: CASSLLAGGATQYF. CDR3 DNA: TGTGCCAGCAGCTTACTAGCGGGGGGTGCTACGCAGTATTTT. Full variable domain (outside the CDR3, taken from reference TRBV11-2 and TRBJ2-3): EAGVAQSPRYKIIEKRQSVAFWCNPISGHATLYWYQQILGQGPKLLIQFQNNGVVDDSQLPKDRFSAERLKGVDSTLKIQPAKLEDSAVYLCASSLLAGGATQYFGPGTRLTVL.

This chain connects TRBV7-8 to TRBJ2-3; 7 bases map to TRBD2. The germline V gene has CDR1 SGHVS and CDR2 FQNEAQ. This CDR3 spans 18 amino acids. The V and J ends lost 2 bases and 2 bases, in that order; junction bases with no gene match: 13. The CDR3 region is CASSLRRTSASATDTQYF. For the CDR3, the DNA is TGTGCCAGCAGCTTACGTCGGACTAGTGCGAGTGCCACAGATACGCAGTATTTT.

The CDR3 here is CASSILDSIPGNTIYF. As DNA, the CDR3 is TGTGCCAGTAGTATCCTGGACAGCATACCTGGAAACACCATATATTTT. The rearrangement uses TRBV19 and TRBJ1-3; D is perhaps TRBD1 (6 bases). Trimming stripped 3 bases from V and 2 bases from J, with 14 bases between. This CDR3 has 16 amino acids. Germline CDR1 is LNHDA and CDR2 is SQIVND (reference sequence).

The rearrangement uses TRBV6-5 and TRBJ1-1; D may be TRBD1 (5 bases). The V gene lost 6 bases and the J gene lost 0 bases, with 8 bases spanning the gap. This CDR3 has 13 residues. Germline V lookup: CDR1 MNHEY, CDR2 SVGAGI. As DNA, the CDR3 is TGTGCCAGCAGAAAGGGGTTGAACACTGAAGCTTTCTTT. Protein: CASRKGLNTEAFF.

CDR3 sequence reads: CSALGTNGYTF. CDR3 DNA: TGCAGTGCTCTAGGGACTAATGGCTACACCTTC. V usage is TRBV20-1 and J usage is TRBJ1-2, with a weak D call TRBD1 (5 bases). The germline V gene encodes CDR1 DFQATT and CDR2 SNEGSKA (reference sequence). V was shortened by 5 bases and J by 6 bases, with 10 bases between the two germline ends. This CDR3 spans 11 amino acids.

This rearrangement joins TRBV7-2 to TRBJ1-1; D uncertain. The CDR3 has 13 amino acids. Deletions cut 2 bases from V and 8 bases from J, with 12 bases between. Germline V gene lookup returns CDR1 SGHTA and CDR2 FQGNSA. In nucleotides, the CDR3 is TGTGCCAGCAGCTTAACGCCTTCGGGGGAAGCTTTCTTT. This sequence encodes CASSLTPSGEAFF.

This chain links TRBV19 with TRBJ2-1; the match to TRBD1 covers 8 bases. Germline CDR1 LNHDA, CDR2 SQIVND (reference sequence). The CDR3 covers 13 residues. Unmatched junction bases numbered 2, after V lost 5 bases and J lost 5 bases. The CDR3 region is CASSGQGHNEQFF. The CDR3 nucleotides are TGTGCCAGTAGTGGACAGGGTCACAATGAGCAGTTCTTC.

The chain employs TRBV11-3 and TRBJ2-7; 7 bases fit TRBD1. Germline trimming cut 5 bases from V and 2 bases from J; bases unmatched to any gene: 3. CDR1 and CDR2 (germline): SGHNT, YENEEA. This CDR3 contains 13 residues. The chain's CDR3 is CASSAGQAYEQYF. The CDR3 nucleotides read TGTGCCAGCAGCGCTGGACAGGCCTACGAGCAGTACTTC.